This T cell receptor beta chain emerged from a study of cytomegalovirus exposure and HLA in healthy donors. Overall study results and limits: V- and J-gene trimming of TCR beta was linked (in a later analysis) to a missense DCLRE1C variant. TRBV6-2, TRBV6-3 and other indistinguishable V segments were excluded.

This CDR3 is 13 amino acids long. Germline CDR1 reads LNHDA; CDR2 reads SQIVND (reference sequence). Trimming took off 11 bases at V and 5 bases at J, with 16 bases between the two ends. The study ran its PCR with 60 Vbeta and 13 Jbeta primers. Here immunoSEQ multiplex PCR was the method, and the copy in TCRdb shows in-frame clones only, minus some. The sample has roughly 110,000 clones; 81% are singletons. On this clone: Its antigen remains unknown.

The receptor comes from a man aged 30 to 39 in good health and CMV-seronegative. This chain connects TRBV19 to TRBJ1-5; D call uncertain. The sequenced sample was PBMCs. As DNA, the CDR3 is TGTGCCGCCTCCCGGCGAGAGGATCAGCCCCAGCATTTT. Translation: CAASRREDQPQHF.